These T cell receptor beta chains were read from a single sample in a study of blood T cells in healthy people across ages. Each CDR3 protein gets one entry after TCRdb re-called the 5' RACE reads with MiXCR. This table has roughly 1.4 million distinct CDR3 sequences, roughly 64% appearing once. The sequenced sample was blood. Every receptor here comes from a man aged 18 to 29 in good health. Both conserved end residues are part of each CDR3. Each record gives: D gene, J gene, V gene, clone size, CDR3 protein, CDR3 DNA. A D gene is named only where the DNA matches it firmly. Size tells how often a clone was seen (once, few, many) or the class of an expanded clone, and some rows leave it out.

-,TRBJ2-2,TRBV6-2/TRBV6-3,-,CASRLPAVHTGELFF,TGTGCCAGCCGCCTTCCTGCAGTCCACACCGGGGAGCTGTTTTTT
-,TRBJ2-5,TRBV20-1,-,CSARDRARETQYF,TGCAGTGCTAGAGATCGCGCCCGGGAGACCCAGTACTTC
-,TRBJ1-4,TRBV6-2/TRBV6-3,few,CASSRAGPTTNEKLFF,TGTGCCAGCAGCCGCGCGGGGCCGACAACTAATGAAAAACTGTTTTTT
-,TRBJ2-1,TRBV5-1,-,CASGPQGGYNEQFF,TGCGCCAGCGGCCCGCAGGGGGGTTACAATGAGCAGTTCTTC
-,TRBJ1-2,TRBV6-5,-,CASSRTAGDGYTF,TGTGCCAGCAGCCGGACGGCAGGGGATGGCTACACCTTC
-,TRBJ1-1,TRBV3-1,-,CASSQERQGMAFF,TGTGCCAGCAGCCAAGAGCGGCAGGGAATGGCTTTCTTT
-,TRBJ1-6,TRBV11-2,-,CASSSRRGRVNSPLHF,TGTGCCAGCAGCTCCCGGCGGGGACGGGTTAATTCACCCCTCCACTTT
TRBD2,TRBJ2-1,TRBV5-1,-,CASRSSGRTYHNEQFF,TGCGCCAGCAGGTCTAGCGGGAGGACTTATCACAATGAGCAGTTCTTC
-,TRBJ2-7,TRBV6-2/TRBV6-3,-,CASRPRGPVYEQYF,TGTGCCAGCAGGCCGCGGGGGCCGGTGTACGAGCAGTACTTC
-,TRBJ2-5,TRBV15,-,CATSRAGARALETQYF,TGTGCCACCAGCAGAGCAGGGGCCAGAGCGTTGGAGACCCAGTACTTC
-,TRBJ1-1,TRBV6-5,once,CASRRQAMNTEAFF,TGTGCCAGCAGAAGACAGGCTATGAACACTGAAGCTTTCTTT
TRBD2,TRBJ2-3,TRBV15,-,CATSGSGRDTQYF,TGTGCCACCAGCGGTAGCGGGAGAGATACGCAGTATTTT
TRBD1,TRBJ1-2,TRBV4-1,few,CASSQSGQGYGYTF,TGCGCCAGCAGCCAAAGCGGACAGGGCTATGGCTACACCTTC
-,TRBJ2-5,TRBV27,once,CASSIRTQGSQTQYF,TGTGCCAGCAGTATCCGAACTCAAGGGTCCCAGACCCAGTACTTC
TRBD1,TRBJ2-1,TRBV7-9,-,CASSLLQGSYNEQFF,TGTGCCAGCAGCTTATTACAGGGGTCCTACAATGAGCAGTTCTTC
-,TRBJ1-1,TRBV7-2,-,CASSLVSLRGDTEAFF,TGTGCCAGCAGCTTAGTGTCTCTCAGGGGAGACACTGAAGCTTTCTTT
-,TRBJ2-3,TRBV7-2,few,CASSATGLSTDTQYF,TGTGCCAGCAGCGCAACGGGACTCAGCACAGATACGCAGTATTTT
-,TRBJ1-1,TRBV4-1,few,CASSPGVLGVEAFF,TGCGCCAGCAGCCCGGGGGTCCTGGGCGTCGAAGCTTTCTTT
TRBD2,TRBJ2-3,TRBV4-3,-,CASSQDQAGGSDTQYF,TGCGCCAGCAGCCAAGATCAGGCGGGGGGTTCAGATACGCAGTATTTT
-,TRBJ2-3,TRBV24-1,-,CATRTSSTDTQYF,TGTGCCACCAGAACCTCTAGCACAGATACGCAGTATTTT
TRBD2,TRBJ2-1,TRBV29-1,-,CSVEDLNLAGGNNEQFF,TGCAGCGTTGAAGATCTTAACCTAGCGGGGGGGAACAATGAGCAGTTCTTC
-,TRBJ1-4,TRBV7-2,-,CASRLHTTTNEKLFF,TGTGCCAGCAGGCTTCACACCACAACCAATGAAAAACTGTTTTTT
TRBD1,TRBJ2-7,TRBV29-1,-,CSAGQGDRREQYF,TGCAGCGCAGGACAGGGGGACCGGCGCGAGCAGTACTTC
TRBD1,TRBJ2-2,TRBV4-1,-,CAVGTGVNTGELFF,TGCGCCGTAGGGACAGGGGTTAACACCGGGGAGCTGTTTTTT
-,TRBJ2-7,TRBV7-9,-,CASSLQEAYEQYF,TGTGCCAGCAGCTTACAGGAGGCCTACGAGCAGTACTTC
TRBD1,TRBJ2-7,TRBV12-3/TRBV12-4,many,CASSTGGYEQYF,TGTGCCAGCAGTACAGGGGGCTACGAGCAGTACTTC
TRBD2,TRBJ2-5,TRBV29-1,few,CSVEGSAGEETQYF,TGCAGCGTTGAAGGTTCAGCGGGGGAAGAGACCCAGTACTTC
-,TRBJ1-2,TRBV12-3/TRBV12-4,-,CATGTSDQNGYTF,TGTGCCACAGGGACCTCGGACCAGAATGGCTACACCTTC
-,TRBJ2-7,TRBV5-1,-,CASSLATPPYEQYF,TGCGCCAGCAGCTTGGCAACACCTCCCTACGAGCAGTACTTC
-,TRBJ1-2,TRBV30,-,CAWEADHGGYTF,TGTGCCTGGGAGGCCGACCATGGGGGCTACACCTTC
TRBD2,TRBJ2-2,TRBV4-1,-,CASSQILGGFNTGELFF,TGCGCCAGCAGCCAGATACTGGGGGGGTTCAACACCGGGGAGCTGTTTTTT
-,TRBJ2-7,TRBV28,-,CASSRIRLSYEQYF,TGTGCCAGCAGCCGCATTCGGCTCTCCTACGAGCAGTACTTC
-,TRBJ2-1,TRBV7-9,-,CASSPTGGLFNEQFF,TGTGCCAGCAGCCCGACAGGAGGCCTATTCAATGAGCAGTTCTTC
-,TRBJ1-1,TRBV7-2,-,CASSPGTVVVAFF,TGTGCCAGCAGCCCCGGGACTGTCGTTGTAGCTTTCTTT
-,TRBJ2-5,TRBV29-1,-,CSVASPGLGFNEQYF,TGCAGCGTTGCATCCCCGGGACTCGGATTCAATGAGCAGTACTTC
-,TRBJ2-5,TRBV10-3,-,CAISFSGEETQYF,TGTGCCATCAGTTTTAGCGGTGAAGAGACCCAGTACTTC
TRBD2,TRBJ2-7,TRBV11-2,few,CASSLELAGLYEQYF,TGTGCCAGCAGCTTAGAGCTAGCGGGGCTGTACGAGCAGTACTTC
-,TRBJ2-7,TRBV24-1,-,CATSHIPSGTASYEQYF,TGTGCCACCAGCCATATTCCAAGTGGGACTGCCTCATACGAGCAGTACTTC
TRBD1,TRBJ1-4,TRBV7-8,-,CASLRQGGEKLFF,TGTGCCAGCCTCAGACAGGGCGGTGAAAAACTGTTTTTT
-,TRBJ2-5,TRBV12-3/TRBV12-4,few,CASSPGFLGETQYF,TGTGCCAGCAGTCCCGGATTTTTAGGAGAGACCCAGTACTTC
-,TRBJ2-7,TRBV2,-,CASSEANRRYEQYF,TGTGCCAGCAGTGAAGCTAACAGGCGCTACGAGCAGTACTTC
-,TRBJ2-2,TRBV10-3,-,CATQDDRLNTGELFF,TGTGCCACCCAGGATGACAGGCTGAACACCGGGGAGCTGTTTTTT
TRBD2,TRBJ2-1,TRBV4-1,-,CASSQVLAGGGETQFF,TGCGCCAGCAGCCAGGTATTAGCGGGAGGAGGGGAGACCCAGTTCTTC
-,TRBJ2-5,TRBV7-2,-,CASSLDLFKETQYF,TGTGCCAGCAGCTTGGACCTTTTCAAAGAGACCCAGTACTTC
TRBD1,TRBJ1-2,TRBV7-2,-,CASSLNKGGTNYGYTF,TGTGCCAGCAGCTTAAATAAAGGGGGCACTAACTATGGCTACACCTTC
-,TRBJ1-1,TRBV28,-,CASSRTSNTEAFF,TGTGCCAGCAGTAGGACCTCGAACACTGAAGCTTTCTTT
-,TRBJ2-3,TRBV5-1,once,CASSPLRDVDTRYF,TGCGCCAGCAGCCCACTCCGGGACGTAGATACGCGGTATTTT